This T cell receptor beta chain appears in the sequencing data of a study of CD8 T cells in ankylosing spondylitis. Study-wide findings and caveats: There was reportedly significant enrichment of clones that were disease-linked in matched ankylosing spondylitis synovial fluid. A motif in TCR beta, a set of seven to nine highly homologous variants, appeared characteristic of ankylosing spondylitis blood.

Germline V gives CDR1 SQVTM, CDR2 ANQGSEA. This CDR3 comprises 12 residues. V lost 3 bases and J lost 10, with 14 bases in between. The table lists this clonotype with many counts. What it binds is not known. Quantitative molecular-barcoded 5'-RACE generated the TCR beta libraries. TCRdb itself ran the 5' RACE reads through MiXCR, one entry per CDR3 protein. The data show roughly 40,000 distinct CDR3 sequences, with 9.5% to 12% seen just once and more than 1.3% held by the top ten. The TCR originated in a male donor with ankylosing spondylitis or in good health (not recorded which). This chain uses TRBV29-1 with TRBJ2-3, with a possible D match to TRBD1 (5 bases). Sequenced material: blood, either unsorted or a sorted T cell fraction (not recorded which). This CDR3 is CSVEGQKGSQYF. The CDR3 nucleotides are TGCAGCGTTGAGGGGCAGAAGGGGTCGCAGTATTTT.